This entry concerns a single T cell receptor beta chain. The data originate from a study of regulatory T cells in long-lasting Graves disease. Assembly of TCR beta libraries relied on iRepertoire HTBI primers together with Arm-PCR of CDR3 regions. Each CDR3 protein gets one entry after TCRdb re-called the multiplex PCR reads with MiXCR. The repertoire holds about 620,000 distinct CDR3 sequences, with less than 20% as singletons. As for time point: newly diagnosed GD, antithyroid drugs for less than 3 months. The TCR library was prepared using RNA isolated from PBMCs. Germline values: CDR1 MGHRA, CDR2 YSYEKL. The CDR3 consists of 15 residues. Trimming removed 4 bases from V and 7 bases from J; junction bases left unmatched: 7. These records were also assigned to another study, of T cells in Graves' hyperthyroidism and ophthalmopathy.

This receptor was obtained from a woman aged 25 to 39 with Graves disease. The sample in question was peripheral blood mononuclear cells (PBMCs), obtained at new diagnosis, from a patient treated with antithyroid drugs. This chain joins TRBV4-1 and TRBJ1-6, with TRBD1 matching 7 bases. CDR3 sequence (DNA): TGCGCCAGCAGCCGCGTGGACAGGTTGAATTCACCCCTCCACTTT. Its translation is CASSRVDRLNSPLHF.